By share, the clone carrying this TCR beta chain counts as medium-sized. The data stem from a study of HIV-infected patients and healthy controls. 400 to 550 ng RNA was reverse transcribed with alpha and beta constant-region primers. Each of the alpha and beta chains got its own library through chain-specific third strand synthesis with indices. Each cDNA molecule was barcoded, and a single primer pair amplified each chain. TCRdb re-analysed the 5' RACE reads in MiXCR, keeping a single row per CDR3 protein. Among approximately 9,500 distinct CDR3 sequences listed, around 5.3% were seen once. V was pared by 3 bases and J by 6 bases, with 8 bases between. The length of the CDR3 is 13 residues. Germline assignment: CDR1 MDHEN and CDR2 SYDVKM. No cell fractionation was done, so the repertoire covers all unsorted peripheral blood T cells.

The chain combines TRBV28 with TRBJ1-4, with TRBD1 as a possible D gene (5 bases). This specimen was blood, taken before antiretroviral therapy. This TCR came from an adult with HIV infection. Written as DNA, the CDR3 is TGTGCCAGCAGTTTTGGAGGGGATGAAAAACTGTTTTTT. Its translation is CASSFGGDEKLFF.